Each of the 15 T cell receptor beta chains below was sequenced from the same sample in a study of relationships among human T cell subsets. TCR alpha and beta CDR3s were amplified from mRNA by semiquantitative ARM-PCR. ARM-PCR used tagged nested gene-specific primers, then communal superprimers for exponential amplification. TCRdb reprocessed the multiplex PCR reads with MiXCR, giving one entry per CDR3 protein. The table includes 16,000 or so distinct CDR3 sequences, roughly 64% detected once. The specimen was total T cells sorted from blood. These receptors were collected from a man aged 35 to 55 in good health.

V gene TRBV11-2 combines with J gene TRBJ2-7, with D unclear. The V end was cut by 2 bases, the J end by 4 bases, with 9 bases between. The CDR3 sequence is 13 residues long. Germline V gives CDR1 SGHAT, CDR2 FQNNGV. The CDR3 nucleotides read TGTGCCAGCAGCTTACCGGGCCCGTACGAGCAGTACTTC. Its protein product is CASSLPGPYEQYF.

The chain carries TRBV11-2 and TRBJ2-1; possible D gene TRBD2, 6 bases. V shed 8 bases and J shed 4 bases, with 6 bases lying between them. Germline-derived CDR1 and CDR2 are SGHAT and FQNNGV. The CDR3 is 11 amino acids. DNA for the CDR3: TGTGCCAGCGCGGGATACAATGAGCAGTTCTTC. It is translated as CASAGYNEQFF.

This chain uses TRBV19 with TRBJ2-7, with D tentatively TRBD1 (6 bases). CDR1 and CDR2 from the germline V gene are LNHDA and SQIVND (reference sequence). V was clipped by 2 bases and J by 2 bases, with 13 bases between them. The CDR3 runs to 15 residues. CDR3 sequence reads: CASSITPDSTYEQYF. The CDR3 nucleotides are TGTGCCAGTAGTATAACCCCGGACAGCACCTACGAGCAGTACTTC.

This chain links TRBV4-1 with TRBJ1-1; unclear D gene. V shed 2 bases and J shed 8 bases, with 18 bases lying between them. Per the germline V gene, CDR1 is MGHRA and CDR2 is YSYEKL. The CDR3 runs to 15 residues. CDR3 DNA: TGCGCCAGCAGCCAATTCAGTCTAGCCCAAAGAGAAGCTTTCTTT. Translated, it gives CASSQFSLAQREAFF.

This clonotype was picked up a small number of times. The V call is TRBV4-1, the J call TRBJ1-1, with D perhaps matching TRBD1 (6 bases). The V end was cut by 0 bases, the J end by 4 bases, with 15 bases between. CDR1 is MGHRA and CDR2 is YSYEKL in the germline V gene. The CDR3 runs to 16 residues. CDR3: CASSQEAGAGVTEAFF. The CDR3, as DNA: TGCGCCAGCAGCCAAGAAGCGGGGGCAGGGGTCACTGAAGCTTTCTTT.

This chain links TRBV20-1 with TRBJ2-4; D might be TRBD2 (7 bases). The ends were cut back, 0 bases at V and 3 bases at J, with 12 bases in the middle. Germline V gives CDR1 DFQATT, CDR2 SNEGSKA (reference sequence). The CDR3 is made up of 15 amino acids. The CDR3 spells CSARESRGLKNIQYF. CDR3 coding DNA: TGCAGTGCTAGAGAATCGCGGGGGCTCAAAAACATTCAGTACTTC.

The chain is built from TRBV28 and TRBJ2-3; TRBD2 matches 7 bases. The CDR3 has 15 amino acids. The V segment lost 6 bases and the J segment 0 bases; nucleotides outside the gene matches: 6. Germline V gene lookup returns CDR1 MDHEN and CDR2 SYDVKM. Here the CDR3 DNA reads TGTGCCAGCAGGGGGGGGACGATTAGCACAGATACGCAGTATTTT. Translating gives CASRGGTISTDTQYF. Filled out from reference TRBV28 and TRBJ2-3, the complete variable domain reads DVKVTQSSRYLVKRTGEKVFLECVQDMDHENMFWYRQDPGLGLRLIYFSYDVKMKEKGDIPEGYSVSREKKERFSLILESASTNQTSMYLCASRGGTISTDTQYFGPGTRLTVL.

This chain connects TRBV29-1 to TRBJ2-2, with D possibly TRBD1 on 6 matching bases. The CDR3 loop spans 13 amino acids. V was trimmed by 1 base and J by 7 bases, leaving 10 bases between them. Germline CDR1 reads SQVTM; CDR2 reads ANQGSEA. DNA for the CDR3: TGCAGCGTTGAAGTACAGGGAATCGGGGAGCTGTTTTTT. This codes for CSVEVQGIGELFF.

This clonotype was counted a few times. CDR3 in amino acids: CASSQAGSGYTF. CDR3 bases: TGCGCCAGCAGCCAAGCAGGGTCCGGCTACACCTTC. The gene calls are TRBV4-1 and TRBJ1-2, with D possibly being TRBD1 (5 bases). V lost 1 base and J 8 bases, leaving 8 bases between the germline ends. CDR3 length: 12 residues. The germline V gene has CDR1 MGHRA and CDR2 YSYEKL.

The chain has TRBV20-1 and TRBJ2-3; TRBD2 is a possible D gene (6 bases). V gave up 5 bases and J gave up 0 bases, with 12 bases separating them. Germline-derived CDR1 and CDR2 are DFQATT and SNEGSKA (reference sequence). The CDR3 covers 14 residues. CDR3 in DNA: TGCAGTGCTGGATCTAGCGTTAGCACAGATACGCAGTATTTT. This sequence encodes CSAGSSVSTDTQYF.

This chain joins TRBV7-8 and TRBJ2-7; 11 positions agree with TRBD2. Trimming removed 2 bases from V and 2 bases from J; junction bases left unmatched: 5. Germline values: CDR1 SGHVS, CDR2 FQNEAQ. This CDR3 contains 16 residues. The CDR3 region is CASSLPGTSGPYEQYF. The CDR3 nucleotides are TGTGCCAGCAGCTTACCGGGGACTAGCGGTCCCTACGAGCAGTACTTC.

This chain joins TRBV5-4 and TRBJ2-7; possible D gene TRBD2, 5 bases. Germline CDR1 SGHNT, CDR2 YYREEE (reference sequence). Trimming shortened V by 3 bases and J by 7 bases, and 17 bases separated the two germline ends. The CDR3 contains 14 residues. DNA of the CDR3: TGTGCCAGCAGCTACGGAGGACGGGCTTCGGAGCAGTACTTC. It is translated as CASSYGGRASEQYF.

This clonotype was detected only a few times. This CDR3 is CASGVEGRKEQYF. The DNA for the CDR3 is TGTGCCAGCGGAGTAGAAGGACGGAAGGAGCAGTACTTC. The V gene is TRBV27, the J gene TRBJ2-7; D is ambiguous. This CDR3 region has 13 residues. The germline CDR1 and CDR2 sequences are MNHEY and SMNVEV (reference sequence). V shed 8 bases and J shed 7 bases, with 18 bases lying between them.

DNA for the CDR3: TGTGCCAGCAGTGGCACGATGGGATACGAGCAGTACTTC. Translated: CASSGTMGYEQYF. J is TRBJ2-7 and V is TRBV12-3 or TRBV12-4; D is undetermined. The CDR3 is made up of 13 amino acids. The ends were cut back, 5 bases at V and 4 bases at J, with 12 bases in the middle.

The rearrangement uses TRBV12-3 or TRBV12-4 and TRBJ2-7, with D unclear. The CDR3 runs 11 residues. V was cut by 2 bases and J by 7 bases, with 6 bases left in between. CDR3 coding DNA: TGTGCCAGCAGTTTAACTGGAGAGCAGTACTTC. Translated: CASSLTGEQYF.